Listed below are T cell receptor beta chains from one sample, sequenced in a study of CXCR3-negative and CXCR3-positive naive CD8 T cells. TCRdb reprocessed the 5' RACE reads and stores each CDR3 protein as one record, lacking DNA. Its table lists approximately 96,000 distinct CDR3 sequences. The sequenced material came from naive CXCR3+ CD8+ T cells from blood. These receptor sequences come from a human donor in good health. Some clones in this sample may be carry-over from other donors' samples. Each CDR3 is given with its conserved first and last residue.

>TRBV7-6|TRBJ2-2
CASSYSEGRELFF
>TRBV29-1|TRBJ1-2
CSAWTANYGYTF
>TRBV2|TRBJ2-3
CASLGLPETDTQYF
>TRBV7-6|TRBJ1-1
CASSLSRGAQTTEAFF
>TRBV4-2|TRBJ1-1
CASSQVTQGTEAFF
>TRBV5-1|TRBJ2-1
CASSNGLADNEQFF
>TRBV29-1|TRBJ2-1
CSVEGARDRGNEQFF
>TRBV12-3/TRBV12-4|TRBJ2-3
CASSPQRDTQYF
>TRBV15|TRBJ1-5
CATNQGGYQPQHF
>TRBV7-9|TRBJ2-1
CGGQASSYNEQFF
>TRBV7-2|TRBJ2-1
CASSLAGALSSYNEQFF
>TRBV5-1|TRBJ2-7
CASSLGGARTDEQYF
>TRBV5-1|TRBJ2-1
CASSLAGAGGYSYNEQFF
>TRBV12-3/TRBV12-4|TRBJ2-5
CASSSWDKQETQYF
>TRBV9|TRBJ2-7
CASSEDGEQYF
>TRBV28|TRBJ2-3
CASSTLAVYPTDTQYF
>TRBV29-1|TRBJ2-2
CSVNAGTGDTGELFF
>TRBV7-9|TRBJ2-7
CASSQYSAYEQYF
>TRBV7-3|TRBJ2-3
CASSLTGALTDTQYF
>TRBV9|TRBJ2-7
CASSVGHTPGGHGNEQFF
>TRBV19|TRBJ2-7
CASSMLGWSYEQYF
>TRBV5-5|TRBJ2-7
CVSSLSDSGQGPYEQYF
>TRBV20-1|TRBJ2-7
CSARDVKGQTYEQYF
>TRBV19|TRBJ2-1
CASSIDRSLGSYNEQFF
>TRBV7-9|TRBJ2-1
CASSPSGAAYNEQFF
>TRBV19|TRBJ2-1
CASSRDWSSYNEQFF
>TRBV6-6|TRBJ1-3
CASTQEWSGGRGSGNTIYF
>TRBV10-3|TRBJ2-7
CAISDSRNEQYF
>TRBV20-1|TRBJ2-2
CSARSWEAMATGELFF
>TRBV7-8|TRBJ2-5
CASSTRSSGGQETQYF
>TRBV2|TRBJ2-7
CASSEGTGTVYEQYF
>TRBV7-3|TRBJ2-1
CASSLTNNEQFF
>TRBV3-1|TRBJ1-4
CASSGTGDEKLFF